Sequencing of this T cell receptor beta chain was carried out in a study of T cell clonotyping in hematopoietic cell transplantation. Overall study results and limits: Cells were unsorted, so CD4 and CD8 contributions were not separated. After transplant, recipient diversity fell while pathologically expanded clonotypes grew through day 180. At the given depth, recipient repertoires were over 97% de novo clonotypes. Graft donor and pretransplant recipient Inverse Simpson Index values predicted broader posttransplant TCR diversity.

V gave up 0 bases and J gave up 9 bases, with 22 bases separating them. Germline CDR1 and CDR2: SGHRS and YFSETQ. CDR3 length: 16 residues. Concerning this clone itself: Its antigen is unidentified.

TCRdb's table, derived via immunoSEQ multiplex PCR, lists solely in-frame clones and lacks some. The profile shows roughly 38,000 clones, about 87% of them singletons. The chain carries TRBV5-1 and TRBJ2-7, with D perhaps TRBD1 or TRBD2 (5 bases each). The TCR was taken from a woman aged 40 to 50 in good health. Some clones in this sample may be carry-over from other donors' samples. Material for sequencing was peripheral blood mononuclear cells. This CDR3 is CASSLAGTGSYAGQYF. CDR3 nucleotides: TGCGCCAGCAGCTTGGCAGGTACAGGATCCTACGCGGGGCAGTACTTC.